One and the same sample provided the 17 T cell receptor beta chains below, sequenced in a study of blood T cells in healthy people across ages. A second about 6 to 12 cycle PCR used barcoded and J-beta primers. MiXCR, run by TCRdb on the 5' RACE reads, gives a single entry per CDR3 protein. The sample has fewer than 800,000 distinct CDR3 sequences, 49% seen once. What was sequenced was blood. The receptors stem from a woman aged 55-69 years in good health.

This chain links TRBV12-3 or TRBV12-4 with TRBJ2-3; possibly TRBD1 or TRBD2 for D (5 bases each). The CDR3 has 16 amino acids. Trimming took 2 bases from V and 0 from J, leaving 12 bases between them. The CDR3 DNA reads as TGTGCCAGCAGTTTACGGGGCAGGCGGAGCACAGATACGCAGTATTTT. The encoded protein is CASSLRGRRSTDTQYF.

This chain connects TRBV25-1 to TRBJ2-3; D is uncertain. Germline V gene data show CDR1 as MGHDK and CDR2 as SYGVNS. Trimming took off 7 bases at V and 2 bases at J, with 10 bases between the two ends. CDR3 length: 13 residues. CDR3 sequence (DNA): TGTGCCAGCAACTACAGATACACAGATACGCAGTATTTT. Protein product: CASNYRYTDTQYF.

The chain joins TRBV5-1 to TRBJ2-5; the match to TRBD2 covers 7 bases. After removal of 4 bases from V and 2 bases from J, the junction contained 14 bases not matched to a gene. The germline V gene encodes CDR1 SGHRS and CDR2 YFSETQ. The CDR3 covers 17 residues. CDR3 DNA: TGCGCCAGCAGCAAAATAGGGAACGGAGCGGGACAAGAGACCCAGTACTTC. This gives the protein CASSKIGNGAGQETQYF.

The V call is TRBV7-9, the J call TRBJ2-3, with TRBD2 matching over 8 bases. V shed 2 bases, J shed 1 base, and the junction held 5 bases outside the gene matches. The CDR3 totals 16 residues. The germline gives CDR1 SEHNR, CDR2 FQNEAQ (reference sequence). The chain's CDR3 is CASSLLPTSGTDTQYF. The CDR3 region has the DNA TGTGCCAGCAGCTTATTACCGACTAGCGGCACAGATACGCAGTATTTT.

The CDR3 nucleotides read TGTGCCAGCTCACGAACGGACAGGGGGGGAAATTATCAGCCCCAGCATTTT. The encoded protein is CASSRTDRGGNYQPQHF. This rearrangement joins TRBV18 to TRBJ1-5, with 10 positions matching TRBD1. Germline values: CDR1 KGHSH, CDR2 LQKENI. The CDR3 has 17 amino acids. Trimming took 4 bases from V and 5 from J; bases not matched to a gene: 11.

The CDR3 region has the DNA TGTGCCAGCAGGGGCGCCGCGACACCGAATCCACAAGAGACCCAGTACTTC. As protein: CASRGAATPNPQETQYF. The rearrangement links TRBV6-1 to TRBJ2-5; no firm D call. The ends were cut back, 6 bases at V and 2 bases at J, with 22 bases in the middle. Germline CDR1 reads MNHNS; CDR2 reads SASEGT. The CDR3 has 17 amino acids.

The rearrangement joins TRBV7-3 to TRBJ2-1; D is unclear. CDR3 length: 15 residues. Trimming left V 5 bases short and J 2 bases short, with 13 bases between. Looked up from germline, CDR1 is SGHTA and CDR2 is FQGTGA. CDR3 loop: CASSLTASAYNEQFF. The DNA for the CDR3 is TGTGCCAGCAGCCTCACCGCAAGCGCCTACAATGAGCAGTTCTTC.

This clonotype has just a few counts. The chain uses TRBV2 and TRBJ2-1; no firm D call. Germline V lookup: CDR1 SNHLY, CDR2 FYNNEI. The V end was cut by 7 bases, the J end by 6 bases, with 10 bases between. This CDR3 region has 12 residues. The CDR3 region has the DNA TGTGCCAGCACGCAGTCGGGCAATGAGCAGTTCTTC. Protein product: CASTQSGNEQFF.

This clonotype was observed a handful of times. This sequence joins TRBV20-1 and TRBJ2-3, with 13 positions matching TRBD2. CDR3 length: 15 amino acids. CDR1 DFQATT and CDR2 SNEGSKA come from the germline V gene (reference sequence). V shed 3 bases, J shed 6 bases, and the junction held 6 bases outside the gene matches. The DNA of the CDR3 is TGCAGTGCTAGTTCTCGACTAGCGGGAGGCGATACGCAGTATTTT. Translation: CSASSRLAGGDTQYF.

The J gene is TRBJ1-2, the V gene TRBV12-3 or TRBV12-4; a possible D gene is TRBD1 (6 bases). The ends were cut back, 7 bases at V and 8 bases at J, with 20 bases in the middle. The length of the CDR3 is 14 residues. In nucleotides, the CDR3 is TGTGCCAGCAACCCTCAGGGGAGACCCACAGGCTACACCTTC. Translating gives CASNPQGRPTGYTF.

V and J are TRBV7-2 and TRBJ1-2; a weak D match, TRBD1 (6 bases). CDR3 length: 15 residues. The germline CDR1 and CDR2 sequences are SGHTA and FQGNSA. Trimming cost V 5 bases and J 4 bases, with 17 bases left between them. The CDR3 spells CASSQGSGGPYGYTF. CDR3 nucleotides: TGTGCCAGCAGCCAGGGGTCCGGGGGGCCCTATGGCTACACCTTC.

This clonotype was picked up a small number of times. The V gene is TRBV5-8, the J gene TRBJ1-2, with D perhaps matching TRBD1 (6 bases). The V gene's germline CDR1 is SGHTS and CDR2 YDEGEE. Between the trimmed V and J ends, which lost 4 bases and 9 bases, there was a span of 19 bases. The CDR3 length is 14 residues. CDR3 protein: CASSHTGLMVRYTF. DNA for the CDR3: TGTGCCAGCAGCCACACAGGGCTCATGGTTCGCTACACCTTC.

The rearrangement uses TRBV25-1 and TRBJ2-1; D not certain. V was clipped by 9 bases and J by 9 bases, with 15 bases between them. CDR1 MGHDK and CDR2 SYGVNS come from the germline V gene. The CDR3 loop spans 12 amino acids. This chain's CDR3 is CARTYPPSEQFF. The CDR3 nucleotides read TGTGCCAGAACGTACCCCCCTAGTGAGCAGTTCTTC.

The chain couples TRBV7-3 to TRBJ2-1, with 12 bases lining up with TRBD2. V shed 6 bases and J 6 bases; nucleotides not matched to a gene: 12. The CDR3 length is 17 residues. Germline lookup yields CDR1 SGHTA and CDR2 FQGTGA. CDR3 region: CASSERLAGESGNEQFF. As DNA, the CDR3 is TGTGCCAGCAGTGAGAGACTAGCGGGAGAATCGGGCAATGAGCAGTTCTTC. The entire variable domain, with the rest obtained from reference TRBV7-3 and TRBJ2-1, is as follows: GAGVSQTPSNKVTEKGKYVELRCDPISGHTALYWYRQSLGQGPEFLIYFQGTGAADDSGLPNDRFFAVRPEGSVSTLKIQRTERGDSAVYLCASSERLAGESGNEQFFGPGTRLTVL.

The V call is TRBV24-1, the J call TRBJ2-5; no definite D call. The CDR3 loop spans 14 amino acids. Germline V gene data show CDR1 as KGHDR and CDR2 as SFDVKD. V lost 1 base to trimming and J lost 2 bases, with 7 bases between them. This CDR3 is CATSDFSTQETQYF. The CDR3 DNA reads as TGTGCCACCAGTGATTTTTCAACGCAAGAGACCCAGTACTTC.

The CDR3 sequence is CATSPGTRSYNEQYF. The CDR3, as DNA: TGTGCCACCAGCCCCGGGACTAGGTCCTACAATGAGCAGTACTTC. V and J are TRBV15 and TRBJ2-1; 8 bases line up with TRBD2. The J call may be faulty, since TRBJ2-7 better matches the DNA end. Germline V gene lookup returns CDR1 LNHNV and CDR2 YYDKDF (reference sequence). The CDR3 sequence is 15 residues long.

This chain links TRBV7-8 with TRBJ2-2; the D gene is possibly TRBD2 (6 bases). V lost 5 bases and J lost 3, with 16 bases in between. The length of the CDR3 is 16 residues. Germline V CDR1 and CDR2: SGHVS, FQNEAQ. For the CDR3, the DNA is TGTGCCAGCAGCCCCCGGAGGGGCGACGACACCGGGGAGCTGTTTTTT. This codes for CASSPRRGDDTGELFF.